The 16 T cell receptor beta chains in this list originate from one sample, sequenced in a study of cytomegalovirus exposure and HLA in healthy donors. Here immunoSEQ multiplex PCR was the method, and the copy in TCRdb shows in-frame clones only, minus some. The profile covers 110,000 to 150,000 clones, with about four fifths appearing a single time and under 1.5% taken by the ten largest. What was sequenced was PBMCs. These receptors were collected from a woman in her twenties or thirties in good health and CMV-seronegative.

This clone was seen more than once but under ten times. The rearrangement uses TRBV5-4 and TRBJ2-3; 13 nucleotides match TRBD2. Germline loops: CDR1 SGHNT, CDR2 YYREEE (reference sequence). The CDR3 runs 14 residues. J was trimmed by 3 bases and V by 7 bases; bases with no gene match: 2. As DNA, the CDR3 is TGTGCCAGCCGGACTAGCGGGGGAACAGATACGCAGTATTTT. It specifies CASRTSGGTDTQYF.

The chain employs TRBV7-9 and TRBJ2-7, with unresolved D. CDR1 SEHNR and CDR2 FQNEAQ come from the germline V gene (reference sequence). V was pared by 1 base and J by 2 bases, with 9 bases between. The length of the CDR3 is 14 residues. The CDR3 DNA reads as TGTGCCAGCAGCTTAGGGGCCGCCGCCTACGAGCAGTACTTC. Its protein is CASSLGAAAYEQYF.

The chain carries TRBV29-1 and TRBJ1-2, with D maybe TRBD1 (5 bases). V lost 6 bases and J 6 bases, leaving 17 bases between the germline ends. Germline CDR1 SQVTM, CDR2 ANQGSEA. CDR3 length equals 13 residues. Here the CDR3 DNA reads TGCAGCGTCAACCGGGGGGAAAGCCATGGCTACACCTTC. Amino acid sequence: CSVNRGESHGYTF.

The V gene is TRBV11-3, the J gene TRBJ2-2; tentatively, D is TRBD2 (5 bases). Germline V lookup: CDR1 SGHNT, CDR2 YENEEA. V was trimmed by 6 bases and J by 5 bases, leaving 13 bases between them. This CDR3 is 14 amino acids long. CDR3 DNA sequence: TGTGCCAGCAGTCCAACCACGGGAACCGGGGAGCTGTTTTTT. Translation: CASSPTTGTGELFF.

The rearrangement uses TRBV5-4 and TRBJ1-6; D is uncertain. Germline CDR1 and CDR2: SGHNT and YYREEE (reference sequence). The ends were cut back, 0 bases at V and 9 bases at J, with 4 bases in the middle. The CDR3 contains 12 residues. The DNA of the CDR3 is TGTGCCAGCAGCTTGGGCGGTTCACCCCTCCACTTT. Protein product: CASSLGGSPLHF.

This rearrangement joins TRBV11-2 to TRBJ1-1; no definite D call. The CDR3 is made up of 14 amino acids. The V gene's germline CDR1 is SGHAT and CDR2 FQNNGV. Trimming left V 5 bases short and J 10 bases short, with 20 bases between. CDR3 in amino acids: CASSHPVGPGLAFF. The CDR3 nucleotides read TGTGCCAGCAGCCATCCCGTAGGGCCCGGACTAGCTTTCTTT.

The chain couples TRBV4-1 to TRBJ1-2; no firm D call. CDR1 and CDR2 from the germline V gene are MGHRA and YSYEKL. The CDR3 contains 15 residues. V was pared by 3 bases and J by 4 bases, with 15 bases between. The CDR3 reads CASSQSYSESYGYTF. The CDR3 bases are TGCGCCAGCAGCCAGAGCTACTCTGAGAGCTATGGCTACACCTTC.

The chain carries TRBV6-1 and TRBJ2-2; D possibly corresponds to TRBD1 (6 bases). The CDR3 extends over 14 amino acids. Per germline, CDR1 MNHNS and CDR2 SASEGT. The germline V and J ends were trimmed by 5 bases and 3 bases, with 10 bases remaining between them. CDR3 DNA sequence: TGTGCCAGCAGTCGTCCAGGGGACACCGGGGAGCTGTTTTTT. It yields the protein CASSRPGDTGELFF.

This clone showed up just once. The CDR3: CASSLRQSTYGYTF. The CDR3 DNA is TGTGCCAGCAGTTTAAGACAGTCAACCTATGGCTACACCTTC. J is TRBJ1-2 and V is TRBV27; D might be TRBD1 (5 bases). Trimming removed 2 bases from V and 4 bases from J, with 11 bases in between. Germline V gene data show CDR1 as MNHEY and CDR2 as SMNVEV (reference sequence). The CDR3 contains 14 residues.

This clone was seen once. The rearrangement joins TRBV7-2 to TRBJ1-5, with a possible D match to TRBD1 (5 bases). Germline V gives CDR1 SGHTA, CDR2 FQGNSA. CDR3 length: 16 amino acids. Trimming left V 5 bases short and J 4 bases short, with 18 bases between. The CDR3 here is CASSRDSPLGNQPQHF. The DNA of the CDR3 is TGTGCCAGCAGCAGAGACAGCCCCCTCGGTAATCAGCCCCAGCATTTT.

J is TRBJ2-5 and V is TRBV2; 7 bases match TRBD2. The V and J ends lost 5 bases and 4 bases, in that order; junction bases with no gene match: 7. The CDR3 extends over 14 amino acids. CDR1 and CDR2 (germline): SNHLY, FYNNEI. The CDR3 sequence is CASSWGGGVETQYF. CDR3 DNA sequence: TGTGCCAGCAGTTGGGGGGGAGGGGTAGAGACCCAGTACTTC. The full variable domain, its missing parts supplied by reference TRBV2 and TRBJ2-5, is EPEVTQTPSHQVTQMGQEVILRCVPISNHLYFYWYRQILGQKVEFLVSFYNNEISEKSEIFDDQFSVERPDGSNFTLKIRSTKLEDSAMYFCASSWGGGVETQYFGPGTRLLVL.

The chain joins TRBV18 to TRBJ2-5; 7 bases are shared with TRBD1. The germline V gene encodes CDR1 KGHSH and CDR2 LQKENI. Trimming cost V 3 bases and J 2 bases; bases outside gene matches: 3. The CDR3 covers 14 residues. The CDR3 nucleotides are TGTGCCAGCTCACCCGACAGGGCTCAAGAGACCCAGTACTTC. Encoded protein: CASSPDRAQETQYF.

In nucleotides, the CDR3 is TGTGCCAGCAGCAGCTCAGGCCCCCACTACGAGCAGTACTTC. Translated, it gives CASSSSGPHYEQYF. The chain is built from TRBV21-1 and TRBJ2-7; no check of the table's D call, TRBD1, against the DNA was made. TRBV21-1 is designated a pseudogene. The CDR3 runs 14 residues.

The chain employs TRBV5-1 and TRBJ1-5, with a tentative D call TRBD1 (6 bases). V lost 2 bases and J 6 bases, leaving 27 bases between the germline ends. CDR3 size: 19 residues. Germline assignment: CDR1 SGHRS and CDR2 YFSETQ. CDR3 DNA: TGCGCCAGCAGCTTACCGGTAGTATTGGGACAAAAGTTGGGTCAGCCCCAGCATTTT. It encodes CASSLPVVLGQKLGQPQHF.

This chain connects TRBV5-1 to TRBJ1-3; 7 bases map to TRBD1. Per the germline V gene, CDR1 is SGHRS and CDR2 is YFSETQ. This CDR3 has 18 amino acids. V lost 0 bases and J lost 5; bases outside the gene matches: 14. CDR3 amino acids: CASSLAPLTGRIRNTIYF. Here the CDR3 DNA reads TGCGCCAGCAGCTTGGCCCCTCTGACAGGGAGAATAAGAAACACCATATATTTT.

This chain uses TRBV30 with TRBJ2-1; TRBD2 is a possible D gene (5 bases). Germline values: CDR1 GTSNPN, CDR2 SVGIG (reference sequence). CDR3 length equals 16 residues. The germline V and J ends were trimmed by 3 bases and 15 bases, with 30 bases remaining between them. CDR3 bases: TGTGCCTGGAGCCCACACGGGATAACTAGAGCCACCCGTCCGTTCTTC. Its translation is CAWSPHGITRATRPFF. The variable domain in full, completed from reference TRBV30 and TRBJ2-1, reads SQTIHQWPATLVQPVGSPLSLECTVEGTSNPNLYWYRQAAGRGLQLLFYSVGIGQISSEVPQNLSASRPQDRQFILSSKKLLLSDSGFYLCAWSPHGITRATRPFFGPGTRLTVL.